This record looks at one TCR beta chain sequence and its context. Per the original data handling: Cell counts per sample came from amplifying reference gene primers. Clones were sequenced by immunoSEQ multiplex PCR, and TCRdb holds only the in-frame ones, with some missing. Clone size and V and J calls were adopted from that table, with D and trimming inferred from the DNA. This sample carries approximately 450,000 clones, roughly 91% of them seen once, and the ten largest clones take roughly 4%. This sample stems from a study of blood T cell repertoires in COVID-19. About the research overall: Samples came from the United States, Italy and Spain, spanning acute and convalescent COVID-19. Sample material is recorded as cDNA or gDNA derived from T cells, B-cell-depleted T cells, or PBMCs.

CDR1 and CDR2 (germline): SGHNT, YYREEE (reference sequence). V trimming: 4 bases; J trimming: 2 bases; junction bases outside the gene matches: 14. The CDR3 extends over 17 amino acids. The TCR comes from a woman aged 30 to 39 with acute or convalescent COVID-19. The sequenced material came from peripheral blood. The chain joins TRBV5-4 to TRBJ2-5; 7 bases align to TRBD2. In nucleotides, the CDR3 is TGTGCCAGCAGCAGTATACTACGGGGGGACCTGCAAGAGACCCAGTACTTC. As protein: CASSSILRGDLQETQYF.